A single TCR beta chain is shown here with its context. Its antigen is unknown. This sample is drawn from a study of PD-L1 blockade in urothelial cancer. Study details: Patients began atezolizumab, 1,200 mg intravenously every 3 weeks, in the mid-2010s. There were a median of about 140,000 T cells in blood samples. Study-level points and caveats: Sub-median blood TCR clonality before treatment predicted longer survival.

The repertoire was sequenced with immunoSEQ multiplex PCR; TCRdb's copy has only in-frame clones and lacks some. This sample has approximately 80,000 clones; roughly 82% occur once, and the top ten carry 9.5%. The CDR3 length is 17 residues. Looked up from germline, CDR1 is SEHNR and CDR2 is FQNEAQ (reference sequence). The ends lost 5 bases at V and 0 bases at J; junction bases unmatched: 9. The chain couples TRBV7-9 to TRBJ2-1; 8 bases are a match to TRBD2. Specimen: PBMCs, collected around atezolizumab (anti-PD-L1) treatment. This clonotype was sampled from a man between 65 and 85 years old with urothelial cancer. For the CDR3, the DNA is TGTGCCAGCAGCCGGAGAGGACTAGCAGGCTCCTACAATGAGCAGTTCTTC. Residues: CASSRRGLAGSYNEQFF.